A selection of T cell receptor beta chains follows, all from one sample in a study of long-term antiretroviral therapy in people with HIV. Sequencing used immunoSEQ multiplex PCR; TCRdb keeps in-frame clones, though not all of them. Here the sample spans under 25,000 clones, 65% to 80% being singletons. The sample consisted of unsorted PBMCs, taken 0.5 years after starting antiretroviral therapy. The receptors were sampled from a woman aged 40 to 50 with HIV. Each CDR3 is given with its conserved first and last residue. The order of the fields is CDR3 length, V gene, clone size, D gene, J gene, CDR3 protein, CDR3 DNA. A D gene is named only where the DNA matches it firmly. The size entry is marked missing in some rows and otherwise reads once, few, many or a size class.

cdr3_length: 17; v_call: TRBV5-8; clone_size: NA; d_call: TRBD2; j_call: TRBJ2-3; cdr3_aa: CASSRQRGELSTDTQYF; cdr3_nt: TGTGCCAGCTCCCGGCAGCGGGGGGAGCTATCGACAGATACGCAGTATTTT
cdr3_length: 15; v_call: TRBV7-9; clone_size: NA; d_call: NA; j_call: TRBJ1-1; cdr3_aa: CASSPDRFGRTEAFF; cdr3_nt: TGTGCCAGCAGCCCCGACCGTTTCGGGCGGACTGAAGCTTTCTTT
cdr3_length: 15; v_call: TRBV28; clone_size: NA; d_call: NA; j_call: TRBJ1-2; cdr3_aa: CASSLDRPAVGGYTF; cdr3_nt: TGTGCCAGCAGCCTTGACAGACCCGCGGTGGGTGGCTACACCTTC
cdr3_length: 16; v_call: TRBV9; clone_size: NA; d_call: NA; j_call: TRBJ2-3; cdr3_aa: CASSVGDRDSTDTQYF; cdr3_nt: TGTGCCAGCAGCGTAGGCGATAGGGATAGCACAGATACGCAGTATTTT
cdr3_length: 17; v_call: TRBV28; clone_size: NA; d_call: NA; j_call: TRBJ1-3; cdr3_aa: CASSEGRSLLSGNTIYF; cdr3_nt: TGTGCCAGCAGTGAAGGACGGTCCCTTCTCTCTGGAAACACCATATATTTT
cdr3_length: 15; v_call: TRBV7-9; clone_size: NA; d_call: NA; j_call: TRBJ1-4; cdr3_aa: CASSSQGVRNEKLFF; cdr3_nt: TGTGCCAGCAGCTCACAGGGAGTTAGAAATGAAAAACTGTTTTTT
cdr3_length: 15; v_call: TRBV9; clone_size: NA; d_call: NA; j_call: TRBJ2-2; cdr3_aa: CASSAPGPRTGELFF; cdr3_nt: TGTGCCAGCAGCGCCCCGGGACCCCGCACCGGGGAGCTGTTTTTT
cdr3_length: 15; v_call: TRBV7-9; clone_size: once; d_call: TRBD2; j_call: TRBJ2-1; cdr3_aa: CASSMRTSGNNEQFF; cdr3_nt: TGTGCCAGCAGCATGCGGACTAGCGGAAACAATGAGCAGTTCTTC
cdr3_length: 16; v_call: TRBV9; clone_size: NA; d_call: NA; j_call: TRBJ1-4; cdr3_aa: CASSVGRGLTNEKLFF; cdr3_nt: TGTGCCAGCAGCGTGGGGCGGGGGTTAACTAATGAAAAACTGTTTTTT
cdr3_length: 14; v_call: TRBV30; clone_size: NA; d_call: NA; j_call: TRBJ1-5; cdr3_aa: CAWSVGQSNQPQHF; cdr3_nt: TGTGCCTGGAGTGTAGGGCAGTCCAATCAGCCCCAGCATTTT
cdr3_length: 18; v_call: TRBV7-2; clone_size: few; d_call: NA; j_call: TRBJ1-5; cdr3_aa: CASSLRGIRGNSNQPQHF; cdr3_nt: TGTGCCAGCAGCTTACGAGGAATTCGTGGTAATAGCAATCAGCCCCAGCATTTT
cdr3_length: 14; v_call: TRBV7-2; clone_size: NA; d_call: NA; j_call: TRBJ2-7; cdr3_aa: CASSLDRDLYEQYF; cdr3_nt: TGTGCCAGCAGCTTAGACAGGGACCTCTACGAGCAGTACTTC
cdr3_length: 14; v_call: TRBV11-2; clone_size: NA; d_call: NA; j_call: TRBJ1-1; cdr3_aa: CASSFGGPNTEAFF; cdr3_nt: TGTGCCAGCAGCTTCGGGGGTCCGAACACTGAAGCTTTCTTT
cdr3_length: 14; v_call: TRBV19; clone_size: few; d_call: NA; j_call: TRBJ1-2; cdr3_aa: CASSIEAGNYGYTF; cdr3_nt: TGTGCCAGTAGTATAGAAGCGGGTAACTATGGCTACACCTTC
cdr3_length: 18; v_call: TRBV7-2; clone_size: few; d_call: NA; j_call: TRBJ1-5; cdr3_aa: CASSSGQTSSFSNQPQHF; cdr3_nt: TGTGCCAGCAGCTCTGGACAGACAAGTTCCTTTAGCAATCAGCCCCAGCATTTT
cdr3_length: 12; v_call: TRBV30; clone_size: NA; d_call: NA; j_call: TRBJ2-5; cdr3_aa: CALLVGQETQYF; cdr3_nt: TGTGCCTTATTAGTGGGACAAGAGACCCAGTACTTC
cdr3_length: 15; v_call: TRBV7-9; clone_size: NA; d_call: TRBD1; j_call: TRBJ1-4; cdr3_aa: CASSSGGTENEKLFF; cdr3_nt: TGTGCCAGCAGCTCGGGTGGGACAGAAAATGAAAAACTGTTTTTT
cdr3_length: 15; v_call: TRBV4-2; clone_size: NA; d_call: TRBD1; j_call: TRBJ1-1; cdr3_aa: CASSHVNRGTTEAFF; cdr3_nt: TGTGCCAGCAGCCATGTGAACAGGGGTACCACTGAAGCTTTCTTT
cdr3_length: 13; v_call: TRBV6-1; clone_size: few; d_call: NA; j_call: TRBJ1-1; cdr3_aa: CASSESQFVEAFF; cdr3_nt: TGTGCCAGCAGTGAAAGCCAGTTCGTCGAAGCTTTCTTT
cdr3_length: 15; v_call: TRBV27; clone_size: once; d_call: TRBD1; j_call: TRBJ2-7; cdr3_aa: CASSLSGTGLNEQYF; cdr3_nt: TGTGCCAGCAGTTTATCGGGGACAGGGCTTAACGAGCAGTACTTC
cdr3_length: 12; v_call: TRBV30; clone_size: few; d_call: NA; j_call: TRBJ1-1; cdr3_aa: CAWRTGYTEAFF; cdr3_nt: TGTGCCTGGAGAACAGGGTACACTGAAGCTTTCTTT
cdr3_length: 16; v_call: TRBV7-3; clone_size: NA; d_call: NA; j_call: TRBJ2-3; cdr3_aa: CASSLTSGPPADTQYF; cdr3_nt: TGTGCCAGCAGCTTAACCAGTGGCCCTCCCGCGGATACGCAGTATTTT